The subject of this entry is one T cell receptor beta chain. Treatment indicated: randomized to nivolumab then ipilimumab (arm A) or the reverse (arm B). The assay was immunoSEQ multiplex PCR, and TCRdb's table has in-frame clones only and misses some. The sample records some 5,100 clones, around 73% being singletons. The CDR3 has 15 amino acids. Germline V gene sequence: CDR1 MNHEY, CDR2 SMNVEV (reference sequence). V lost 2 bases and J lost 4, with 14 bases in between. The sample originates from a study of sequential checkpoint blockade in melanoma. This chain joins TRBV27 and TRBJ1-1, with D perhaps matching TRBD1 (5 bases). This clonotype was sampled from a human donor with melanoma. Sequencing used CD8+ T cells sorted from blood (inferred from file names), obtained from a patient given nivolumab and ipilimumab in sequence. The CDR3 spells CASSLSQGGSTEAFF. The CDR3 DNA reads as TGTGCCAGCAGTTTAAGTCAGGGAGGAAGCACTGAAGCTTTCTTT.